This is a list of T cell receptor beta chains from one sample in a study of CD4 T cells in relation to SARS-CoV-2 and coronaviruses. The protocol was immunoSEQ multiplex PCR, while the TCRdb copy is restricted to in-frame clones and leaves out a portion. The sample records 65,000 or so clones, around 87% being singletons. Sequenced: memory CD4+ T cells from PBMCs. The receptors come from a human donor in good health. Each CDR3 is given with its conserved first and last residue. A D gene is named only where the DNA matches it firmly. Size values are once, few and many counts, or a class for expanded clones, and some rows have none.

d_call: TRBD2; clone_size: -; j_call: TRBJ2-7; v_call: TRBV5-4; cdr3_nt: TGTGCCAGCAGTTTGGGGACTAGCGGGGTCCCCTACGAGCAGTACTTC; cdr3_aa: CASSLGTSGVPYEQYF
d_call: TRBD1; clone_size: -; j_call: TRBJ1-1; v_call: TRBV7-6; cdr3_nt: TGTGCCAGCAGCCCACAGGGGGCTAAAAACACTGAAGCTTTCTTT; cdr3_aa: CASSPQGAKNTEAFF
d_call: TRBD2; clone_size: -; j_call: TRBJ2-3; v_call: TRBV3-1/TRBV3-2; cdr3_nt: TGTGCCAGCAGGTTAAGCGGGAGGTTGGGAGATACGCAGTATTTT; cdr3_aa: CASRLSGRLGDTQYF
d_call: -; clone_size: -; j_call: TRBJ1-1; v_call: TRBV7-2; cdr3_nt: TGTGCCAGCAGCTTACAAGGCCGACACACTGAAGCTTTCTTT; cdr3_aa: CASSLQGRHTEAFF
d_call: TRBD1; clone_size: -; j_call: TRBJ1-4; v_call: TRBV5-4; cdr3_nt: TGTGCCAGCAGCCCCAGACAGGGCAAGAATGAAAAACTGTTTTTT; cdr3_aa: CASSPRQGKNEKLFF
d_call: TRBD2; clone_size: -; j_call: TRBJ2-1; v_call: TRBV5-1; cdr3_nt: TGCGCCAGCAGCCTTTCCGGGACTAGCGGGGACCCCTACAATGAGCAGTTCTTC; cdr3_aa: CASSLSGTSGDPYNEQFF
d_call: TRBD1; clone_size: -; j_call: TRBJ2-5; v_call: TRBV2; cdr3_nt: TGTGCCAGCAGCCCGTCCCGGGACAGGGCAGGGGAGACCCAGTACTTC; cdr3_aa: CASSPSRDRAGETQYF
d_call: TRBD1; clone_size: -; j_call: TRBJ2-7; v_call: TRBV9; cdr3_nt: TGTGCCAGCAGCGGGGTGGACAGGGGAGGATCCTACGAGCAGTACTTC; cdr3_aa: CASSGVDRGGSYEQYF
d_call: -; clone_size: -; j_call: TRBJ2-7; v_call: TRBV19; cdr3_nt: TGTGCCAGTAGCGGGTCAGCCTACGAGCAGTACTTC; cdr3_aa: CASSGSAYEQYF
d_call: TRBD2; clone_size: once; j_call: TRBJ2-1; v_call: TRBV7-2; cdr3_nt: TGTGCCAGCAGCCCCGGGGTTAGCGGGGGACAGGAGCAGTTCTTC; cdr3_aa: CASSPGVSGGQEQFF
d_call: -; clone_size: -; j_call: TRBJ1-6; v_call: TRBV19; cdr3_nt: TGTGCCAGCCAGCGGGACAAATCTTCCTCCAATTCACCCCTCCACTTT; cdr3_aa: CASQRDKSSSNSPLHF
d_call: -; clone_size: -; j_call: TRBJ2-3; v_call: TRBV23-1; cdr3_nt: TGCGCCAGAGTTAACACAGATACGCAGTATTTT; cdr3_aa: CARVNTDTQYF
d_call: -; clone_size: -; j_call: TRBJ2-5; v_call: TRBV10-3; cdr3_nt: TGTGCCATCAGTGAGTCGCTAGCGCGATCCCAAGAGACCCAGTACTTC; cdr3_aa: CAISESLARSQETQYF
d_call: -; clone_size: -; j_call: TRBJ1-2; v_call: TRBV24-1; cdr3_nt: TGTGCCACCAGTGATTACGGAGGAGGCTATGGCTACACCTTC; cdr3_aa: CATSDYGGGYGYTF
d_call: -; clone_size: -; j_call: TRBJ1-1; v_call: TRBV7-2; cdr3_nt: TGTGCCAGCAGCTTGGCAATCCCCGGAGCTTTCTTT; cdr3_aa: CASSLAIPGAFF
d_call: -; clone_size: -; j_call: TRBJ2-7; v_call: TRBV27; cdr3_nt: TGTGCCAGCAGTTACTACGAGCAGTACTTC; cdr3_aa: CASSYYEQYF
d_call: -; clone_size: -; j_call: TRBJ1-6; v_call: TRBV2; cdr3_nt: TGTGCCAGCAGTGAGATGGGGGGCTCCTATAATTCACCCCTCCACTTT; cdr3_aa: CASSEMGGSYNSPLHF
d_call: TRBD1; clone_size: -; j_call: TRBJ1-5; v_call: TRBV2; cdr3_nt: TGTGCCAGCAGCGATGGACAGGGGCGAAATAGCAATCAGCCCCAGCATTTT; cdr3_aa: CASSDGQGRNSNQPQHF
d_call: -; clone_size: once; j_call: TRBJ1-6; v_call: TRBV19; cdr3_nt: TGTGCCAGTAGTACACGGGACCCGAATTCACCCCTCCACTTT; cdr3_aa: CASSTRDPNSPLHF
d_call: TRBD2; clone_size: -; j_call: TRBJ2-7; v_call: TRBV24-1; cdr3_nt: TGTGCCACCAGGGTCAGGGAGGGACTCCCCTACGAGCAGTACTTC; cdr3_aa: CATRVREGLPYEQYF
d_call: -; clone_size: once; j_call: TRBJ2-7; v_call: TRBV27; cdr3_nt: TGTGCCAGCAGTTTATATCAGCGGACCTTCGACGAGCAGTACTTC; cdr3_aa: CASSLYQRTFDEQYF
d_call: TRBD2; clone_size: -; j_call: TRBJ2-5; v_call: TRBV27; cdr3_nt: TGTGCCAGCAACAAAAATGGGGCTAGCGGACTCCAAGAGACCCAGTACTTC; cdr3_aa: CASNKNGASGLQETQYF
d_call: -; clone_size: once; j_call: TRBJ2-1; v_call: TRBV25-1; cdr3_nt: TGTGCCAGCAGTCCGCAGGGGAACGTGGTCAATGAGCAGTTCTTC; cdr3_aa: CASSPQGNVVNEQFF
d_call: -; clone_size: -; j_call: TRBJ1-5; v_call: TRBV28; cdr3_nt: TGTGCCAGCAGCAGCGGGACATTTAGCAATCAGCCCCAGCATTTT; cdr3_aa: CASSSGTFSNQPQHF
d_call: -; clone_size: once; j_call: TRBJ2-3; v_call: TRBV5-1; cdr3_nt: TGCGCCAGCAGCAAGGACCGAAGCCGCACAGATACGCAGTATTTT; cdr3_aa: CASSKDRSRTDTQYF
d_call: -; clone_size: once; j_call: TRBJ1-1; v_call: TRBV7-2; cdr3_nt: TGTGCCAGCAGCTTAGTCTCCGGGAACACTGAAGCTTTCTTT; cdr3_aa: CASSLVSGNTEAFF
d_call: -; clone_size: -; j_call: TRBJ1-4; v_call: TRBV19; cdr3_nt: TGTGCCAGTAGGACATCTCAGACAACTAATGAAAAACTGTTTTTT; cdr3_aa: CASRTSQTTNEKLFF
d_call: -; clone_size: once; j_call: TRBJ2-7; v_call: TRBV4-1; cdr3_nt: TGCGCCAGCAGCCATGAATCAGGGGTTGTAAAATACGAGCAGTACTTC; cdr3_aa: CASSHESGVVKYEQYF
d_call: -; clone_size: -; j_call: TRBJ2-7; v_call: TRBV27; cdr3_nt: TGTGCCAGCAGTTTATCGGGGGCCCGGGCGGATGGGTACGAGCAGTACTTC; cdr3_aa: CASSLSGARADGYEQYF
d_call: -; clone_size: -; j_call: TRBJ1-2; v_call: TRBV24-1; cdr3_nt: TGTGCCACCAGTGAAACTGGGGACGGCTACACCTTC; cdr3_aa: CATSETGDGYTF
d_call: -; clone_size: -; j_call: TRBJ2-6; v_call: TRBV9; cdr3_nt: TGTGCCAGCAGCGTTAGGAGTTCTGGGGCCAACGTCCTGACTTTC; cdr3_aa: CASSVRSSGANVLTF
d_call: TRBD2; clone_size: -; j_call: TRBJ2-1; v_call: TRBV6-4; cdr3_nt: TGTGCCAGCGCCGGGACTAGCGGACGTTCTAATTACAATGAGCAGTTCTTC; cdr3_aa: CASAGTSGRSNYNEQFF
d_call: -; clone_size: -; j_call: TRBJ2-3; v_call: TRBV18; cdr3_nt: TGTGCCAGCTCACCCGACAAATTCACAGATACGCAGTATTTT; cdr3_aa: CASSPDKFTDTQYF
d_call: -; clone_size: -; j_call: TRBJ2-3; v_call: TRBV28; cdr3_nt: TGTGCCAGCAGCAATGGGGGAAGCACAGATACGCAGTATTTT; cdr3_aa: CASSNGGSTDTQYF
d_call: TRBD1; clone_size: -; j_call: TRBJ2-1; v_call: TRBV19; cdr3_nt: TGTGCCAGTAGTACCCGACAGGGTGGCTACAATGAGCAGTTCTTC; cdr3_aa: CASSTRQGGYNEQFF
d_call: -; clone_size: -; j_call: TRBJ2-5; v_call: TRBV7-3; cdr3_nt: TGTGCCAGCAGCCCGGCTGGACATTTTGAGCCCCAGTACTTC; cdr3_aa: CASSPAGHFEPQYF
d_call: -; clone_size: -; j_call: TRBJ2-1; v_call: TRBV6-2/TRBV6-3; cdr3_nt: TGTGCCAGCAGTTACAACGGCAATGAGCAGTTCTTC; cdr3_aa: CASSYNGNEQFF
d_call: -; clone_size: -; j_call: TRBJ2-1; v_call: TRBV28; cdr3_nt: TGTGCCAGCAGTTTTTTGTACTCCTACAATGAGCAGTTCTTC; cdr3_aa: CASSFLYSYNEQFF
d_call: -; clone_size: -; j_call: TRBJ2-3; v_call: TRBV29-1; cdr3_nt: TGCAGCGTTCAGGACTGGAACACAGATACGCAGTATTTT; cdr3_aa: CSVQDWNTDTQYF
d_call: -; clone_size: -; j_call: TRBJ1-2; v_call: TRBV3-1/TRBV3-2; cdr3_nt: TGTGCCAGCAGCCAAGGTGGGCGCTACACCTTC; cdr3_aa: CASSQGGRYTF
d_call: -; clone_size: -; j_call: TRBJ2-5; v_call: TRBV6-5; cdr3_nt: TGTGCCACGTTGGGACGTTTCTTTGAGACCCAGTACTTC; cdr3_aa: CATLGRFFETQYF
d_call: TRBD2; clone_size: -; j_call: TRBJ2-5; v_call: TRBV28; cdr3_nt: TGTGCCAGCAGTTTTAGAGGCGGGAGGGAAGAGACCCAGTACTTC; cdr3_aa: CASSFRGGREETQYF
d_call: TRBD1; clone_size: -; j_call: TRBJ2-3; v_call: TRBV9; cdr3_nt: TGTGCCAGCAGCGTAGCGGGGACAGGAACTACAGATACGCAGTATTTT; cdr3_aa: CASSVAGTGTTDTQYF
d_call: TRBD1; clone_size: -; j_call: TRBJ2-1; v_call: TRBV10-1; cdr3_nt: TGCGCCAGCAGTGAGGGGGCACAGGGGGCCGACAATGAGCAGTTCTTC; cdr3_aa: CASSEGAQGADNEQFF
d_call: TRBD2; clone_size: -; j_call: TRBJ2-7; v_call: TRBV6-2/TRBV6-3; cdr3_nt: TGTGCCAGCAGTTACGGCGTTTCAGCGGGGCTTTTTTACGAGCAGTACTTC; cdr3_aa: CASSYGVSAGLFYEQYF
d_call: -; clone_size: -; j_call: TRBJ2-5; v_call: TRBV10-1; cdr3_nt: TGCGCCAGCAGTGAGAGAGGGGAGGAGACCCAGTACTTC; cdr3_aa: CASSERGEETQYF
d_call: TRBD2; clone_size: -; j_call: TRBJ2-3; v_call: TRBV3-1/TRBV3-2; cdr3_nt: TGTGCCAGCAAGTTACTAGCGGGGTTTCTGACAGATACGCAGTATTTT; cdr3_aa: CASKLLAGFLTDTQYF
d_call: TRBD1; clone_size: -; j_call: TRBJ2-1; v_call: TRBV6-5; cdr3_nt: TGTGCCAGCAAGGGACAGGGGCAAAATGAGCAGTTCTTC; cdr3_aa: CASKGQGQNEQFF
d_call: -; clone_size: -; j_call: TRBJ2-2; v_call: TRBV10-1; cdr3_nt: TGCGCCTCGGGAATAGCGTTGACCGGGGAGCTGTTTTTT; cdr3_aa: CASGIALTGELFF
d_call: -; clone_size: once; j_call: TRBJ2-3; v_call: TRBV10-3; cdr3_nt: TGTGCCATCAGTGGGGAGCGGCCGACTTACACAGATACGCAGTATTTT; cdr3_aa: CAISGERPTYTDTQYF
d_call: TRBD2; clone_size: -; j_call: TRBJ2-3; v_call: TRBV6-4; cdr3_nt: TGTGCCAGCAGTCTACTAAGCGGGGGGGCCGGGACAGATACGCAGTATTTT; cdr3_aa: CASSLLSGGAGTDTQYF
d_call: -; clone_size: -; j_call: TRBJ2-3; v_call: TRBV9; cdr3_nt: TGTGCCAGCAGCGTAGGGGCAGAACGGCGCACAGATACGCAGTATTTT; cdr3_aa: CASSVGAERRTDTQYF
d_call: -; clone_size: once; j_call: TRBJ1-1; v_call: TRBV5-1; cdr3_nt: TGCGCCAGCAGCTTGGCTGGACAGAACCTTATGAACACTGAAGCTTTCTTT; cdr3_aa: CASSLAGQNLMNTEAFF
d_call: -; clone_size: -; j_call: TRBJ2-1; v_call: TRBV30; cdr3_nt: TGTGCCTGGAAACCCTATCCCGGGACCTCCAGGCCGAATGAGCAGTTCTTC; cdr3_aa: CAWKPYPGTSRPNEQFF
d_call: -; clone_size: -; j_call: TRBJ2-3; v_call: TRBV5-4; cdr3_nt: TGTGCCAGCAGGCCCACAGCGGGCACAGATACGCAGTATTTT; cdr3_aa: CASRPTAGTDTQYF
d_call: -; clone_size: -; j_call: TRBJ1-6; v_call: TRBV30; cdr3_nt: TGTGCCTGGAGTCCGGGACTGACAAATTCACCCCTCCACTTT; cdr3_aa: CAWSPGLTNSPLHF
d_call: -; clone_size: -; j_call: TRBJ1-2; v_call: TRBV28; cdr3_nt: TGTGCCAGCAGTTTTCGGGGCCAGGTCTATGGCTACACCTTC; cdr3_aa: CASSFRGQVYGYTF
d_call: -; clone_size: -; j_call: TRBJ2-3; v_call: TRBV5-5; cdr3_nt: TGTGCCAGCAGCTTGGCTGTCGATACGCAGTATTTT; cdr3_aa: CASSLAVDTQYF
d_call: -; clone_size: -; j_call: TRBJ2-7; v_call: TRBV7-3; cdr3_nt: TGTGCCAGCAGCCTAGGGGGGGACTTCCGGCAGTACTTC; cdr3_aa: CASSLGGDFRQYF
d_call: -; clone_size: -; j_call: TRBJ2-7; v_call: TRBV12-3/TRBV12-4; cdr3_nt: TGTGCCAGCAGTTTACGGCACAGGTACGAGCAGTACTTC; cdr3_aa: CASSLRHRYEQYF